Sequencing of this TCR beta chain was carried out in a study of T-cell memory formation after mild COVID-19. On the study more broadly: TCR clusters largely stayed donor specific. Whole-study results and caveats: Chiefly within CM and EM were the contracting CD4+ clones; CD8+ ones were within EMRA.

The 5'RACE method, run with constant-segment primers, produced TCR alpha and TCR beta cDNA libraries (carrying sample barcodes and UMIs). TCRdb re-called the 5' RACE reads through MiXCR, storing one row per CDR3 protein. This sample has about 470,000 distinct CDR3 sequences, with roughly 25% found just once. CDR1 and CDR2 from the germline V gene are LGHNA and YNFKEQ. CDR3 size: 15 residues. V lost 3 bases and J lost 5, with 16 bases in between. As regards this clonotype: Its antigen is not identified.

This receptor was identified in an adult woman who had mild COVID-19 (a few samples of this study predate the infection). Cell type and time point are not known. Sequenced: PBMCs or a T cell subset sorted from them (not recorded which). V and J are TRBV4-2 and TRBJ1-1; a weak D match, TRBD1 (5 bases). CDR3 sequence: CASSHVGTPATEAFF. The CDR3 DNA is TGTGCCAGCAGCCACGTCGGGACCCCTGCGACTGAAGCTTTCTTT.